The 30 T cell receptor beta chains in this list originate from one sample, sequenced in a study of cytomegalovirus exposure and HLA in healthy donors. Primers for the PCR totalled 60 Vbeta and 13 Jbeta. Method: immunoSEQ multiplex PCR; TCRdb's copy keeps in-frame clones and lacks some. Of 130,000 or so clones listed, around 77% are singletons. Sequencing was done on a sample of PBMCs. The receptor source for this set is a man over 45 in good health and CMV-seronegative.

This clone was observed a single time. This chain links TRBV7-2 with TRBJ2-3, with 8 bases matching TRBD2. With 6 bases clipped from V and 6 bases from J, the junction kept 8 bases outside the gene matches. Germline CDR1 is SGHTA and CDR2 is FQGNSA. This CDR3 contains 14 residues. CDR3 in DNA: TGTGCCAGCAGTTCGGGACTAGTAGGTGATACGCAGTATTTT. It encodes CASSSGLVGDTQYF.

The rearrangement uses TRBV6-5 and TRBJ1-2; 7 bases match TRBD1. The V gene's germline CDR1 is MNHEY and CDR2 SVGAGI. The CDR3 spans 14 residues. The V segment lost 4 bases and the J segment 2 bases; nucleotides outside the gene matches: 4. CDR3 amino acids: CASSSTGANYGYTF. The CDR3 coding sequence is TGTGCCAGCAGTTCCACAGGGGCGAACTATGGCTACACCTTC.

This sequence joins TRBV5-1 and TRBJ2-5; possibly TRBD2 for D (6 bases). Trimming took off 0 bases at V and 5 bases at J, with 17 bases between the two ends. The CDR3 covers 16 residues. CDR1 and CDR2 from the germline V gene are SGHRS and YFSETQ. CDR3 sequence: CASSLGSSRGGETQYF. The CDR3 DNA is TGCGCCAGCAGCTTGGGTTCCAGCCGGGGAGGTGAGACCCAGTACTTC.

The chain combines TRBV6-4 with TRBJ2-7, with 10 bases fitting TRBD1. The junction had 11 bases not matched to a gene; V was cut back by 10 bases and J by 5 bases. Germline CDR1 and CDR2: MRHNA and SNTAGT. There are 14 residues in the CDR3. The CDR3 bases are TGTGCCACCCCCCCCAGACAGGGGGCAAACGAGCAGTACTTC. This codes for CATPPRQGANEQYF.

This chain connects TRBV14 to TRBJ2-4, with 10 bases identical to TRBD2. V shed 5 bases and J 7 bases; nucleotides not matched to a gene: 14. The germline CDR1 and CDR2 sequences are SGHDN and FVKESK. The CDR3 extends over 17 amino acids. The DNA for the CDR3 is TGTGCCAGCAGCTTAGGACTAGCGGTAGGAGGAGGGAACATTCAGTACTTC. Translation: CASSLGLAVGGGNIQYF.

This clone was observed a few times. The CDR3 is CASSPAGGLDTGELFF. CDR3 in DNA: TGTGCCAGCAGTCCAGCAGGGGGCCTGGACACCGGGGAGCTGTTTTTT. V usage is TRBV28 and J usage is TRBJ2-2; 8 positions match TRBD1. J gave up 3 bases and V 5 bases, and 8 bases lay outside the gene matches. CDR1 and CDR2 from the germline V gene are MDHEN and SYDVKM. The CDR3 runs to 16 residues.

The V gene is TRBV2, the J gene TRBJ2-1, with 9 bases aligning to TRBD1. V was clipped by 8 bases and J by 10 bases; unmatched bases: 9. CDR3 size: 13 residues. CDR1 is SNHLY, CDR2 FYNNEI, per germline. The CDR3 here is CASGGQGRMEQFF. Here the CDR3 DNA reads TGTGCCAGCGGGGGACAGGGTCGGATGGAGCAGTTCTTC.

This chain uses TRBV28 with TRBJ1-5; perhaps TRBD1 as D (5 bases). The ends were cut back, 3 bases at V and 2 bases at J, with 17 bases in the middle. The CDR3 has 17 amino acids. CDR1 and CDR2 from the germline V gene are MDHEN and SYDVKM. CDR3 protein: CASSFRKTDGGNQPQHF. The CDR3 nucleotides are TGTGCCAGCAGTTTCCGCAAGACAGATGGCGGCAATCAGCCCCAGCATTTT.

The chain joins TRBV11-2 to TRBJ1-4; a weak D match, TRBD1 (6 bases). The ends were cut back, 1 base at V and 2 bases at J, with 20 bases in the middle. Germline-derived CDR1 and CDR2 are SGHAT and FQNNGV. The CDR3 consists of 19 residues. The CDR3 coding sequence is TGTGCCAGCAGCTTAGTGCCAGGGGCGACTTCCTCCACTAATGAAAAACTGTTTTTT. Its translation is CASSLVPGATSSTNEKLFF. The complete variable domain, with remaining parts taken from reference TRBV11-2 and TRBJ1-4, reads EAGVAQSPRYKIIEKRQSVAFWCNPISGHATLYWYQQILGQGPKLLIQFQNNGVVDDSQLPKDRFSAERLKGVDSTLKIQPAKLEDSAVYLCASSLVPGATSSTNEKLFFGSGTQLSVL.

This clone was seen a few times. This sequence joins TRBV7-6 and TRBJ2-2; 8 bases line up with TRBD1. V lost 5 bases to trimming and J lost 1 base; unmatched junction nucleotides: 3. This CDR3 spans 15 amino acids. CDR1 and CDR2 from the germline V gene are SGHVS and FNYEAQ. The CDR3 loop reads CASSEGQVNTGELFF. In DNA, the CDR3 is TGTGCCAGCAGCGAGGGACAGGTGAACACCGGGGAGCTGTTTTTT.

The chain carries TRBV2 and TRBJ2-4; D possibly corresponds to TRBD1 (5 bases). From germline, CDR1 is SNHLY and CDR2 FYNNEI. The CDR3 totals 15 residues. Trimming shortened V by 4 bases and J by 5 bases, and 15 bases separated the two germline ends. CDR3 nucleotide sequence: TGTGCCAGCAGTGGGACATGGGTAGTAGAAAACATTCAGTACTTC. Translation: CASSGTWVVENIQYF.

The chain joins TRBV28 to TRBJ2-6; TRBD1 aligns across 8 bases. J gave up 0 bases and V 6 bases, and 7 bases lay outside the gene matches. Germline V CDR1 and CDR2: MDHEN, SYDVKM. The CDR3 runs 17 residues. The DNA of the CDR3 is TGTGCCAGCAGAGGACAGGGCCTCTTCTCTGGGGCCAACGTCCTGACTTTC. It is translated as CASRGQGLFSGANVLTF.

V usage is TRBV6-1 and J usage is TRBJ2-3, with a weak D call TRBD2 (6 bases). This CDR3 is built from 13 residues. Deletions cut 5 bases from V and 0 bases from J, with 6 bases between. Germline CDR1 MNHNS, CDR2 SASEGT. DNA of the CDR3: TGTGCCAGCAGTAGCGGGAGCACAGATACGCAGTATTTT. Its translation: CASSSGSTDTQYF.

This clone was counted a single time. One end of the junction does not line up with germline, which may come from a read error. This CDR3 is CSVEDMISSGGGW. The CDR3 nucleotides are TGCAGCGTTGAAGATATGATATCTAGCGGGGGGGGTTGG. The chain has TRBV29-1 and TRBJ2-3; 12 bases are a match to TRBD2. This CDR3 comprises 13 residues. The germline V gene encodes CDR1 SQVTM and CDR2 ANQGSEA.

This clone has only one observation. The chain couples TRBV10-3 to TRBJ2-1; 9 nucleotides match TRBD2. V lost 9 bases, J lost 6 bases, and 3 bases stayed unmatched. The CDR3 contains 12 residues. Germline CDR1 is ENHRY and CDR2 is SYGVKD. DNA of the CDR3: TGTGCCATTAGCGGGAGTGGCAATGAGCAGTTCTTC. This gives the protein CAISGSGNEQFF.

CDR3 sequence (DNA): TGCGCCAGCAGCCAAGCGGTGAAACTTGAAGCTTTCTTT. Encoded protein: CASSQAVKLEAFF. The V call is TRBV4-3, the J call TRBJ1-1; D unresolved. The CDR3 sequence is 13 residues long. Trimming left V 1 base short and J 7 bases short, with 10 bases between. CDR1 LGHNA and CDR2 YSLEER come from the germline V gene.

The chain has TRBV2 and TRBJ1-5, with 8 bases fitting TRBD1. Trimming cost V 7 bases and J 6 bases; bases outside gene matches: 5. This CDR3 contains 13 residues. From germline, CDR1 is SNHLY and CDR2 FYNNEI. CDR3 nucleotides: TGTGCCAGCATGGACAGGGAAGGTCAGCCCCAGCATTTT. It codes for CASMDREGQPQHF. Looking up the rest from reference TRBV2 and TRBJ1-5 gives the full variable domain: EPEVTQTPSHQVTQMGQEVILRCVPISNHLYFYWYRQILGQKVEFLVSFYNNEISEKSEIFDDQFSVERPDGSNFTLKIRSTKLEDSAMYFCASMDREGQPQHFGDGTRLSIL.

The rearrangement joins TRBV6-5 to TRBJ1-1; 9 nucleotides line up with TRBD1. The CDR3 length is 13 residues. The J segment lost 8 bases and the V segment lost 5 bases, leaving 6 bases of the junction unmatched. Per germline, CDR1 MNHEY and CDR2 SVGAGI. CDR3 region: CASSRDRVGEAFF. CDR3 DNA sequence: TGTGCCAGCAGTCGGGACAGGGTTGGGGAAGCTTTCTTT.

The chain carries TRBV4-1 and TRBJ2-3; D is possibly TRBD1 (5 bases). Germline V gene data show CDR1 as MGHRA and CDR2 as YSYEKL. Trimming left V 0 bases short and J 4 bases short, with 8 bases between. The CDR3 is 14 residues long. The CDR3 DNA reads as TGCGCCAGCAGCCAAGATATGGGGCCAGATACGCAGTATTTT. Protein sequence: CASSQDMGPDTQYF.

This chain joins TRBV5-1 and TRBJ2-1; perhaps TRBD1 as D (6 bases). The ends were cut back, 7 bases at V and 9 bases at J, with 17 bases in the middle. The CDR3 totals 13 residues. Germline assignment: CDR1 SGHRS and CDR2 YFSETQ. DNA for the CDR3: TGCGCCAGCCTCGGGACACGTGGGGGTGAGCAGTTCTTC. It encodes CASLGTRGGEQFF.

The V call is TRBV7-9, the J call TRBJ2-5, with 11 bases matching TRBD1. V lost 5 bases to trimming and J lost 5 bases; unmatched junction nucleotides: 10. CDR1 and CDR2 (germline): SEHNR, FQNEAQ (reference sequence). The CDR3 totals 16 residues. CDR3 sequence reads: CASSIGQGARWETQYF. DNA for the CDR3: TGTGCCAGCAGCATCGGACAGGGGGCACGATGGGAGACCCAGTACTTC.

The rearrangement uses TRBV9 and TRBJ1-4, with 7 positions matching TRBD1. V lost 4 bases and J lost 4; bases outside the gene matches: 7. Germline CDR1 and CDR2: SGDLS and YYNGEE. CDR3 size: 15 residues. CDR3: CASSQGVVGNEKLFF. The CDR3 region has the DNA TGTGCCAGCAGCCAGGGGGTGGTGGGTAATGAAAAACTGTTTTTT.

The genes are TRBV5-1 and TRBJ1-1; D perhaps matches TRBD1 (5 bases). The CDR3 has 12 residues. Trimming took off 3 bases at V and 2 bases at J, with 5 bases between the two ends. Per germline, CDR1 SGHRS and CDR2 YFSETQ. CDR3 nucleotides: TGCGCCAGCAGCTGGGGCAACACTGAAGCTTTCTTT. This encodes CASSWGNTEAFF.

This clone was counted only a few times. The chain carries TRBV5-1 and TRBJ1-2; TRBD1 matches at 10 bases. The J segment lost 4 bases and the V segment lost 0 bases, leaving 6 bases of the junction unmatched. Germline CDR1 SGHRS, CDR2 YFSETQ. The CDR3 consists of 16 residues. Written as DNA, the CDR3 is TGCGCCAGCAGCTTGGCCATTGACAGGGGGCTCTATGGCTACACCTTC. Encoded protein: CASSLAIDRGLYGYTF.

V gene TRBV27 combines with J gene TRBJ2-3, with D unclear. There are 15 residues in the CDR3. The V end was cut by 3 bases, the J end by 2 bases, with 12 bases between. The germline gives CDR1 MNHEY, CDR2 SMNVEV (reference sequence). The CDR3 DNA sequence: TGTGCCAGCAGTTTTCTCGTTGGGCCCACAGATACGCAGTATTTT. This encodes CASSFLVGPTDTQYF.

In the case of this clone: This sample also contains other DNA sequences that code for the same CDR3. The rearrangement links TRBV19 to TRBJ1-2; TRBD1 might be the D (6 bases). The CDR3 runs to 12 residues. Germline lookup yields CDR1 LNHDA and CDR2 SQIVND (reference sequence). Between the trimmed V and J ends, which lost 6 bases and 2 bases, there was a span of 7 bases. The CDR3 loop reads CASRDSNYGYTF. CDR3 nucleotide sequence: TGTGCCAGTAGGGACAGCAACTATGGCTACACCTTC.

The chain links TRBV7-2 to TRBJ1-2, with a possible D match to TRBD1 (6 bases). CDR3 size: 16 residues. The ends were cut back, 0 bases at V and 5 bases at J, with 16 bases in the middle. CDR1 is SGHTA and CDR2 is FQGNSA in the germline V gene. The CDR3 DNA is TGTGCCAGCAGCTTAGCCTCAGGGGATGTAGGGTATGGCTACACCTTC. Translated, it gives CASSLASGDVGYGYTF.

The chain employs TRBV30 and TRBJ2-1, with TRBD1 matching 10 bases. In germline, CDR1 is GTSNPN, CDR2 SVGIG (reference sequence). Unmatched junction bases numbered 3, after V lost 3 bases and J lost 4 bases. The CDR3 runs 14 residues. Here the CDR3 reads CAWRPGQGYNEQFF. In nucleotides, the CDR3 is TGTGCCTGGAGGCCGGGACAGGGGTACAATGAGCAGTTCTTC.

This clone has just a few counts. At one end the junction does not follow the germline gene, possibly because of a read error. The chain joins TRBV5-1 to TRBJ2-5; TRBD1 agrees at 7 bases. Looked up from germline, CDR1 is SGHRS and CDR2 is YFSETQ. This CDR3 contains 15 residues. CDR3 amino acids: CASSLVGTAQEAQYF. The CDR3 region has the DNA TGCGCCAGCAGCTTGGTCGGGACAGCTCAAGAGGCCCAGTACTTC.

The V call is TRBV5-4, the J call TRBJ2-5; D possibly corresponds to TRBD2 (5 bases). The CDR3 sequence is 14 residues long. With 4 bases removed from V and 2 bases from J, the gap between germline ends came to 12 bases. Germline V lookup: CDR1 SGHNT, CDR2 YYREEE (reference sequence). CDR3 amino acids: CASSVRSGQETQYF. CDR3 nucleotides: TGTGCCAGCAGCGTCAGGAGCGGACAAGAGACCCAGTACTTC. Full variable domain (remainder filled in from reference TRBV5-4 and TRBJ2-5): ETGVTQSPTHLIKTRGQQVTLRCSSQSGHNTVSWYQQALGQGPQFIFQYYREEENGRGNFPPRFSGLQFPNYSSELNVNALELDDSALYLCASSVRSGQETQYFGPGTRLLVL.